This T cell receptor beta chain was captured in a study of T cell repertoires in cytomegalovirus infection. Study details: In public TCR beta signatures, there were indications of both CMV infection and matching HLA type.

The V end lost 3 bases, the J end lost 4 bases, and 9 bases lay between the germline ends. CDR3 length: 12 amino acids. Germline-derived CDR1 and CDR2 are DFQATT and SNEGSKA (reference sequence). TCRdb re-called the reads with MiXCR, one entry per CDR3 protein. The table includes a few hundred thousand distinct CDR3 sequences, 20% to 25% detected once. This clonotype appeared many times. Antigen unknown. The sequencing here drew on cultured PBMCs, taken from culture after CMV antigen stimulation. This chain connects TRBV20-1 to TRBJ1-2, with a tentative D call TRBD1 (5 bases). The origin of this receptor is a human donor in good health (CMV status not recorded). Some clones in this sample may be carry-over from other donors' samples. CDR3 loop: CSASPGGYGYTF. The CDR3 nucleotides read TGCAGTGCTAGTCCCGGGGGCTATGGCTACACCTTC.